These T cell receptor beta chains were read from a single sample in a study of shared clonotypes between healthy human individuals. Sequenced by immunoSEQ multiplex PCR; TCRdb stores in-frame clones only, minus some. Of under 2.5 million clones in the sample, 92% are singletons; the top ten hold around 0.38%. Input material: naive CD4+ T cells from PBMCs. These receptor sequences come from a man aged 18-30 years in good health. Some clones in this sample may be carry-over from other donors' samples. The CDR3 runs from the conserved cysteine through the conserved F or W. The D gene is left open where the match is weak. Clone size is shown for a subset of rows, as once, few, many or a class of expanded clone.

>-|-|TRBV5-1|17|TRBJ2-2
TGCGCCAGCAGCTTGAAAGCGAGCCCGACGTCGACCGGGGAGCTGTTTTTT
CASSLKASPTSTGELFF
>once|-|TRBV4-1|15|TRBJ2-3
TGCGCCAGCAGCCAAGTCGGGGCGATCACAGATACGCAGTATTTT
CASSQVGAITDTQYF
>-|-|TRBV6-5|14|TRBJ1-3
TGTGCCATCACCTCACAAATATCTGGAAACACCATATATTTT
CAITSQISGNTIYF
>-|-|TRBV4-1|14|TRBJ2-3
TGCGCCAGCAGCCAAGGTGCAGGGGAGGATACGCAGTATTTT
CASSQGAGEDTQYF
>-|TRBD1|TRBV5-6|12|TRBJ2-2
TGTGCCAGCAGCTTCAGGGGGAGGGAGCTGTTTTTT
CASSFRGRELFF
>-|TRBD2|TRBV11-2|15|TRBJ2-7
TGTGCCAGCAGCTGGGGCCGACTAGCGGGACGCGAGCAGTACTTC
CASSWGRLAGREQYF
>-|-|TRBV27|15|TRBJ2-2
TGTGCCAGCCGCGCTAAGGGCGTGAACACCGGGGAGCTGTTTTTT
CASRAKGVNTGELFF
>-|-|TRBV19|15|TRBJ2-2
TGTGCCAGTACCCCGCCCGGGGTTTACACCGGGGAGCTGTTTTTT
CASTPPGVYTGELFF
>-|TRBD2|TRBV7-9|15|TRBJ2-7
TGTGCCAGCAGCCTATGGACTAGCGGATCCTACGAGCAGTACTTC
CASSLWTSGSYEQYF
>-|TRBD2|TRBV11-3|17|TRBJ2-2
TGTGCCAGCAGCGACCCGGGGACTAGCGTCAACACCGGGGAGCTGTTTTTT
CASSDPGTSVNTGELFF
>once|-|TRBV5-1|15|TRBJ1-1
TGCGCCAGCAGCTTGGTGGCGGATTTAAACACTGAAGCTTTCTTT
CASSLVADLNTEAFF
>-|-|TRBV5-1|14|TRBJ2-7
TGCGCCAGCAGGGGGCAGGCGGGAACCTACGAGCAGTACTTC
CASRGQAGTYEQYF
>-|-|TRBV4-2|16|TRBJ2-7
TGTGCCAGCAGCCGAGACAGTGCCCAAGCAGGGTACGAGCAGTACTTC
CASSRDSAQAGYEQYF
>-|-|TRBV11-2|11|TRBJ2-5
TGTGCCAGCAGAGGGGGAGAGACCCAGTACTTC
CASRGGETQYF
>-|-|TRBV7-2|15|TRBJ2-7
TGTGCCAGCAGCTTAGCATCACCTGTAGGCTACGAGCAGTACTTC
CASSLASPVGYEQYF
>-|TRBD2|TRBV9|15|TRBJ2-1
TGTGCCAGCAGCGCCAGCGGGAGCGGCTACAATGAGCAGTTCTTC
CASSASGSGYNEQFF
>-|TRBD2|TRBV28|17|TRBJ2-7
TGTGCCAGCAGTGACATCGGTGCTAGCGGACCCACCTACGAGCAGTACTTC
CASSDIGASGPTYEQYF
>-|-|TRBV15|13|TRBJ1-2
TGTGCCACCAGCACCGGGCGTCCCTATGGCTACACCTTC
CATSTGRPYGYTF
>-|-|TRBV6-5|14|TRBJ2-7
TGTGCCAGCAGTTCCTCTCTGACAGCCTACGAGCAGTACTTC
CASSSSLTAYEQYF
>-|-|TRBV7-3|16|TRBJ1-2
TGTGCCAGCAGCTTAGAGGGAGCTTATCCGTTCTATGGCTACACCTTC
CASSLEGAYPFYGYTF
>once|TRBD2|TRBV15|17|TRBJ2-3
TGTGCCACCAGCAGAGATGACGCTAGCGGGTTATTGGGTACGCAGTATTTT
CATSRDDASGLLGTQYF
>-|TRBD1|TRBV6-5|14|TRBJ1-4
TGTGCCAGCAGCAAGGACAGGAGGGACGAAAAACTGTTTTTT
CASSKDRRDEKLFF
>-|-|TRBV27|13|TRBJ1-4
TGTGCCAGCAGTGGTTTCGCTAATGAAAAACTGTTTTTT
CASSGFANEKLFF
>-|-|TRBV28|14|TRBJ1-4
TGTGCCAGCAGTTTAATTAGAGAAGGGGAAAAACTGTTTTTT
CASSLIREGEKLFF
>-|TRBD2|TRBV28|14|TRBJ2-7
TGTGCCAGCACCTTGACCGGGGGGTCCGGAGAGCAGTACTTC
CASTLTGGSGEQYF
>-|-|TRBV2|13|TRBJ1-2
TGTGCCAGCAGTGGACAGCCAAACTATGGCTACACCTTC
CASSGQPNYGYTF
>-|-|TRBV28|13|TRBJ2-3
TGTGCCAGCAACCTCCGGGGCACAGATACGCAGTATTTT
CASNLRGTDTQYF
>-|-|TRBV18|13|TRBJ2-7
TGTGCCAGCTCACCCCAGGCCGCCTACGAGCAGTACTTC
CASSPQAAYEQYF
>-|TRBD2|TRBV7-2|17|TRBJ2-2
TGTGCCAGCAGCTTAGCCCTAGCGGAGCTGAACACCGGGGAGCTGTTTTTT
CASSLALAELNTGELFF
>once|TRBD1|TRBV6-5|14|TRBJ2-2
TGTGCCAGCAGGCCAGGGGGAAACACCGGGGAGCTGTTTTTT
CASRPGGNTGELFF
>-|-|TRBV28|14|TRBJ1-2
TGTGCCAGCAATCTAGAAACAGGGCGCTATGGCTACACCTTC
CASNLETGRYGYTF
>-|-|TRBV11-2|11|TRBJ2-7
TGTGCCAGCAGCTTAGATTCCGAGCAGTACTTC
CASSLDSEQYF
>-|-|TRBV28|12|TRBJ2-5
TGTGCCAGCAGGACTCGCCTGGGGACCCAGTACTTC
CASRTRLGTQYF
>-|TRBD1|TRBV5-1|16|TRBJ2-3
TGCGCCAGCAGCGAACAGCGGACAGGGGAACGGGCTACGCAGTATTTT
CASSEQRTGERATQYF
>-|TRBD2|TRBV2|16|TRBJ2-1
TGTGCCAGCAGAAGGACTAGCGGGAGTGACTACAATGAGCAGTTCTTC
CASRRTSGSDYNEQFF